This T cell receptor (beta chain) was captured in a study of blood T cell repertoires in COVID-19. On the study more broadly: Some COVID-19 samples were acute and others convalescent; all came from the United States, Italy and Spain. Sources were T cells, B-cell-depleted T cells, or PBMCs; the material itself was cDNA or gDNA.

How the authors handled the data: Estimated nucleated cell counts came from reference gene primer amplification. Method: immunoSEQ multiplex PCR; TCRdb's copy keeps in-frame clones and lacks some. V, J and clone size derive from that table, while D and trimming were established from the DNA sequence. This repertoire shows roughly 160,000 clones, about 87% found once; its top ten account for 20% to 30%. The CDR3 loop spans 16 amino acids. V lost 4 bases and J lost 4; bases outside the gene matches: 10. Per the germline V gene, CDR1 is LNHDA and CDR2 is SQIVND (reference sequence). The rearrangement uses TRBV19 and TRBJ2-3; 8 nucleotides agree with TRBD1. The clonotype comes from a man aged 55 to 70 with acute or convalescent COVID-19. Sequencing was done on a sample of peripheral blood. The CDR3: CASSKRQGISSDTQYF. CDR3 nucleotide sequence: TGTGCCAGTAGTAAACGACAGGGGATAAGCTCAGATACGCAGTATTTT. The variable domain in full, completed from reference TRBV19 and TRBJ2-3, reads DGGITQSPKYLFRKEGQNVTLSCEQNLNHDAMYWYRQDPGQGLRLIYYSQIVNDFQKGDIAEGYSVSREKKESFPLTVTSAQKNPTAFYLCASSKRQGISSDTQYFGPGTRLTVL.